A single T cell receptor (beta chain) is shown here with its context. Its antigen is not known. Between the trimmed V and J ends, which lost 7 bases and 5 bases, there was a span of 17 bases. Looked up from germline, CDR1 is SNHLY and CDR2 is FYNNEI. This CDR3 spans 14 amino acids. This entry comes from a study of T cell responses to AZD1222 COVID-19 vaccine. Looking at the study overall: Analyses pooled second doses at about 4 or about 12 weeks.

Repertoires were generated with immunoSEQ multiplex PCR, while TCRdb's copy carries only in-frame clones and drops some. The table includes 130,000 to 150,000 clones, approximately 90% detected once. Study findings and constraints: Vaccination with two AZD1222 doses was followed by a rise in Spike-specific TCR breadth and depth. Researchers report vaccine-associated CD4 TCRs spanning spike, with dominance at 160-218 and 743-854. It should be noted that donors were predominantly white British and more often female, and clonal diversity was possibly underestimated.

The receptor comes from an adult in good health. This sample comprised peripheral blood, obtained on day 0 of AZD1222 vaccination. The V call is TRBV2, the J call TRBJ1-2; no definite D call. Written as DNA, the CDR3 is TGTGCCAGCACCCAAGACGGCGCATATTATGGCTACACCTTC. It specifies CASTQDGAYYGYTF.